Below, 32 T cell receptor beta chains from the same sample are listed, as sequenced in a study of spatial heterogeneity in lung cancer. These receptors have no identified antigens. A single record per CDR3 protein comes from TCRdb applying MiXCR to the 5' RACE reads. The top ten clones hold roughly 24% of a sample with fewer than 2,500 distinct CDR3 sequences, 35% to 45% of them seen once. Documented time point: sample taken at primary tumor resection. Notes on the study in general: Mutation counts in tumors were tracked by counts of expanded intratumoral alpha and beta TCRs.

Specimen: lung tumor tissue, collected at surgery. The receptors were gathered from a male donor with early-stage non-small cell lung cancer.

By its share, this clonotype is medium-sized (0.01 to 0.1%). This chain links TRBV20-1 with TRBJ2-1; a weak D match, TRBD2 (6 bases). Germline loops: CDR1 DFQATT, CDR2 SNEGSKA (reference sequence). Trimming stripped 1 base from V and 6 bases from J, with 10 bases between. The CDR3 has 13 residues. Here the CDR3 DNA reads TGCAGTGCTAGAGGGGGGACTCTCAATGAGCAGTTCTTC. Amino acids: CSARGGTLNEQFF.

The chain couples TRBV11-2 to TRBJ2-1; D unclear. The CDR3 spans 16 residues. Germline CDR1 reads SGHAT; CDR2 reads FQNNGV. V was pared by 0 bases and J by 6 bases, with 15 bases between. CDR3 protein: CASSLDELGYGNEQFF. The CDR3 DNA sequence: TGTGCCAGCAGCTTAGACGAATTAGGGTACGGCAATGAGCAGTTCTTC.

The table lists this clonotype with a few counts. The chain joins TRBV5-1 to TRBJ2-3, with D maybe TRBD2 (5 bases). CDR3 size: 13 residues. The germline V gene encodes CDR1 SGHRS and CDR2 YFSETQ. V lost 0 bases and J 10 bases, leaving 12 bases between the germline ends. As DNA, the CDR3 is TGCGCCAGCAGCTTGGAGGGAGACCGGCCGCAGTATTTT. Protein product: CASSLEGDRPQYF.

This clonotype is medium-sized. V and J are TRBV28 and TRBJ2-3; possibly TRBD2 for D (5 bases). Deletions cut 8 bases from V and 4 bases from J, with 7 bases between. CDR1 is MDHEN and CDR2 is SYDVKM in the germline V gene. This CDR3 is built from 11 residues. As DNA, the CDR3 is TGTGCCAGCTTGAGGGCAGATACGCAGTATTTT. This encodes CASLRADTQYF.

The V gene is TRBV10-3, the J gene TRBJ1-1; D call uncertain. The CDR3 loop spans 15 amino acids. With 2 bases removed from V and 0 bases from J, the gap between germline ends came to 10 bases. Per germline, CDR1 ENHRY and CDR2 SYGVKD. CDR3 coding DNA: TGTGCCATCAGTGAGGCTGGAACGATGAACACTGAAGCTTTCTTT. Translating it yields CAISEAGTMNTEAFF.

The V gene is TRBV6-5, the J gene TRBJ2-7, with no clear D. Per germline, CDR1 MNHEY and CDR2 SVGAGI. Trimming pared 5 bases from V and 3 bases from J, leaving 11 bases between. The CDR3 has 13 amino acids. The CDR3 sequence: CASSPRGSYEQYF. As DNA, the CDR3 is TGTGCCAGCAGTCCCCGAGGTAGCTACGAGCAGTACTTC.

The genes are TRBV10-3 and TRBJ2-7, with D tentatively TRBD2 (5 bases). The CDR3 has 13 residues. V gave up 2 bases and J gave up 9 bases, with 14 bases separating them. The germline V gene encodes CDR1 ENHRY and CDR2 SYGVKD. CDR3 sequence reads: CAISEPGSLVQYF. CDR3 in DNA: TGTGCCATCAGTGAGCCGGGGTCCCTGGTGCAGTACTTC.

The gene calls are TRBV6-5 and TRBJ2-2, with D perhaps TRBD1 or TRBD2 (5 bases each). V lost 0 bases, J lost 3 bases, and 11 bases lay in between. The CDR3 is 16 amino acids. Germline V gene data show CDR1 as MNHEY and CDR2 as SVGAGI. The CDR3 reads CASSYSPGRDTGELFF. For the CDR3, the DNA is TGTGCCAGCAGTTACTCTCCGGGACGGGACACCGGGGAGCTGTTTTTT.

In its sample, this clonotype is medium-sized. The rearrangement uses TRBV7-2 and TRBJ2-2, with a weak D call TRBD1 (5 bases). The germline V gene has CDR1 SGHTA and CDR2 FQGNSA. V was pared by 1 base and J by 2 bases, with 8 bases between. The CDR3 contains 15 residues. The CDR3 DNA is TGTGCCAGCAGCTTAGGACAGTTAAACACCGGGGAGCTGTTTTTT. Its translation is CASSLGQLNTGELFF.

The DNA of the CDR3 is TGTGCCAGCACCAGGGGTGGGTCCGGGGAGCTGTTTTTT. Encoded protein: CASTRGGSGELFF. J is TRBJ2-2 and V is TRBV12-3 or TRBV12-4; a possible D gene is TRBD1 (6 bases). This CDR3 comprises 13 residues. V was cut by 7 bases and J by 6 bases, with 12 bases left in between.

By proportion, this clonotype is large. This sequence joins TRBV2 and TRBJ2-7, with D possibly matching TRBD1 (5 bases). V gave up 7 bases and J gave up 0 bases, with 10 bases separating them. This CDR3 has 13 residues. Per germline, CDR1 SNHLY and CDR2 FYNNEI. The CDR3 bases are TGTGCCAGCACCCAACAGGACTCCTACGAGCAGTACTTC. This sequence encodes CASTQQDSYEQYF.

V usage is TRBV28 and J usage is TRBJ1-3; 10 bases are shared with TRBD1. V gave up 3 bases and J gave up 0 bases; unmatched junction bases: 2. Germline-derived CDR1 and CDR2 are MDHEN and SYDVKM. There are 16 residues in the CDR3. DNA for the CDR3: TGTGCCAGCAGTTTGGACAGGGGGAACTCTGGAAACACCATATATTTT. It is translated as CASSLDRGNSGNTIYF.

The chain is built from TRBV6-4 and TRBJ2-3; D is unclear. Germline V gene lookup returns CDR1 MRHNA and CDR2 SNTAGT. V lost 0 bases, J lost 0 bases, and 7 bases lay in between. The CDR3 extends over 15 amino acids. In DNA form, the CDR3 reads TGTGCCAGCAGTGACTCGGCAGACAGCACAGATACGCAGTATTTT. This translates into CASSDSADSTDTQYF.

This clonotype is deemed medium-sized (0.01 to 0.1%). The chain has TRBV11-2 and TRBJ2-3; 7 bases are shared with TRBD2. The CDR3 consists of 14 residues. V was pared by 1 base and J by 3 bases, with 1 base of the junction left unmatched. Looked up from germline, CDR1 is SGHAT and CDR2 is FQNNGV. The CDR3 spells CASSLAGGTDTQYF. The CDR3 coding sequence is TGTGCCAGCAGCTTAGCGGGAGGTACAGATACGCAGTATTTT.

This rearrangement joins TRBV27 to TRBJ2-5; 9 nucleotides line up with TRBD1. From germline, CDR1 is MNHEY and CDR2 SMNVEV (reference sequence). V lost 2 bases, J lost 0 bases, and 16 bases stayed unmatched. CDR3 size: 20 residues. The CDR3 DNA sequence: TGTGCCAGCAGTTTACCTTCAACCGATCGGGACAGGGTGCACCAAGAGACCCAGTACTTC. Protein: CASSLPSTDRDRVHQETQYF.

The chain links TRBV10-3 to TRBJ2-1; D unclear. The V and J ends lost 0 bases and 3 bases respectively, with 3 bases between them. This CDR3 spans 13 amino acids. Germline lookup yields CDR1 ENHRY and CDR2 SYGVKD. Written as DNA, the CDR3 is TGTGCCATCAGTGAGTCTAGCTACAATGAGCAGTTCTTC. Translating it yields CAISESSYNEQFF.

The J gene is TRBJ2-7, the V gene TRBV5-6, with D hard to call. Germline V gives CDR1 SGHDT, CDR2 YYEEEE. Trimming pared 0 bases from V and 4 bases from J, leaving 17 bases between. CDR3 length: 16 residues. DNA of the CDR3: TGTGCCAGCAGCTTGGCCAGGCCCCGACCGCCATACGAGCAGTACGTC. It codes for CASSLARPRPPYEQYV.

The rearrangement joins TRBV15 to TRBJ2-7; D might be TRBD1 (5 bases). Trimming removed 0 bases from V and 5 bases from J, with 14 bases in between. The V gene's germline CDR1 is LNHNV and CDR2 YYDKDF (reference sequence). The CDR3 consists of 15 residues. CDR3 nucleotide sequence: TGTGCCACCAGCAGAGATCCGCGCAGGGCCGACGAGCAGTACTTC. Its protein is CATSRDPRRADEQYF.

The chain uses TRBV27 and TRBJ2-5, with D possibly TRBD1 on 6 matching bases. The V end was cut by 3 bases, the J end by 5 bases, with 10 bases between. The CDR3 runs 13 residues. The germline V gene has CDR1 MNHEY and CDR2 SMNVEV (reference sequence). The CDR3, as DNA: TGTGCCAGCAGTTTCAGGGGAGTGGAGACCCAGTACTTC. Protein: CASSFRGVETQYF.

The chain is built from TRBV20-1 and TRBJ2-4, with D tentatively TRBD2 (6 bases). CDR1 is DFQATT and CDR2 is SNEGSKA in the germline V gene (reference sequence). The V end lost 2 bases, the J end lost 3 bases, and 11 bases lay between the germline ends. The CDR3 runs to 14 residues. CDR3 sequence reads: CSARRRGGKNIQYF. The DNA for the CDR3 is TGCAGTGCTAGACGTAGGGGAGGCAAAAACATTCAGTACTTC.

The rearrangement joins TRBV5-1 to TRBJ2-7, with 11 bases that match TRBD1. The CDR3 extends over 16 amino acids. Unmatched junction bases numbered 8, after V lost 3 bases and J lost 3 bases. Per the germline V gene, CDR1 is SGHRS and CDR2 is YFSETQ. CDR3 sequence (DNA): TGCGCCAGCAGCTCAACGCCCGGGACAGGGGGCTACGAGCAGTACTTC. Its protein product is CASSSTPGTGGYEQYF.

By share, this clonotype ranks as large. In DNA form, the CDR3 reads TGCGCCAGCAGCCCGGGACCGGGACTAGCGTCCTCAGATACGCAGTATTTT. Translating gives CASSPGPGLASSDTQYF. J is TRBJ2-3 and V is TRBV5-1, with 10 nucleotides matching TRBD2. The trim removed 4 bases at V and 4 bases at J, leaving 12 bases unmatched. Germline assignment: CDR1 SGHRS and CDR2 YFSETQ. The CDR3 sequence is 17 residues long.

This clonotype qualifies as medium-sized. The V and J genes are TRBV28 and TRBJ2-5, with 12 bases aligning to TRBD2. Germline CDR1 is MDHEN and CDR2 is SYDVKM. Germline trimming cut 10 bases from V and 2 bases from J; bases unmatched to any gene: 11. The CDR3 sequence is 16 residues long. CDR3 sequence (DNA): TGTGCCACTAGAAGGGGACTAGCGGGCCTACAAGAGACCCAGTACTTC. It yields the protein CATRRGLAGLQETQYF.

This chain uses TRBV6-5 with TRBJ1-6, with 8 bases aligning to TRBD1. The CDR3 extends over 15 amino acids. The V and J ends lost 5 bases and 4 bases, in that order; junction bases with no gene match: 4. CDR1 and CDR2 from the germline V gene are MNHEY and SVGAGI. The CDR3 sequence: CASSTQGAYNSPLHF. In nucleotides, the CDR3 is TGTGCCAGCAGTACGCAGGGGGCTTATAATTCACCCCTCCACTTT.

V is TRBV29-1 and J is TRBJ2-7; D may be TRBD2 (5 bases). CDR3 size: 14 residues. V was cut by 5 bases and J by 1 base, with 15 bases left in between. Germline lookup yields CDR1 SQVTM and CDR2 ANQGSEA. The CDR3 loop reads CSVSLSASSYEQYF. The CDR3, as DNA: TGCAGCGTTAGCCTTAGCGCCTCGTCCTACGAGCAGTACTTC.

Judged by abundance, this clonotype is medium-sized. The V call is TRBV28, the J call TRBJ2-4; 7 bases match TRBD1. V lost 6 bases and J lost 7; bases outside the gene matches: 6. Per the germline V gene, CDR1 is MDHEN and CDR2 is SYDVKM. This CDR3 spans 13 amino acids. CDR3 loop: CASRRTGVNIQYF. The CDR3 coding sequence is TGTGCCAGCAGACGAACAGGGGTCAACATTCAGTACTTC. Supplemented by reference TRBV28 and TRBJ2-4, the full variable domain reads DVKVTQSSRYLVKRTGEKVFLECVQDMDHENMFWYRQDPGLGLRLIYFSYDVKMKEKGDIPEGYSVSREKKERFSLILESASTNQTSMYLCASRRTGVNIQYFGAGTRLSVL.

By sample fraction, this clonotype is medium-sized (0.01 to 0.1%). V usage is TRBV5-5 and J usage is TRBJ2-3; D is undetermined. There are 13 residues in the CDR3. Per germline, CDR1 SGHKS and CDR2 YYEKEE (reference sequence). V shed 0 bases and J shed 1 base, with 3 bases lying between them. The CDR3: CASSLVGTDTQYF. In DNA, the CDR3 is TGTGCCAGCAGCTTGGTGGGCACAGATACGCAGTATTTT.

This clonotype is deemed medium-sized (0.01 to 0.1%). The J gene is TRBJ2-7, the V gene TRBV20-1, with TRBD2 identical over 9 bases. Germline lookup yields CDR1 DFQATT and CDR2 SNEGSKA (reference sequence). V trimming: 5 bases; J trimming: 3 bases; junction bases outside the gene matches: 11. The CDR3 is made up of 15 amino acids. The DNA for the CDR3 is TGCAGTGCTGCATCCGGCGGGAGGGCCAACTACGAGCAGTACTTC. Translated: CSAASGGRANYEQYF.

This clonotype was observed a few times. The DNA for the CDR3 is TGTGCCAGTAGTATAACGCGAAAAGACCATCGTACAGATACGCAGTATTTT. It is translated as CASSITRKDHRTDTQYF. The chain employs TRBV19 and TRBJ2-3; no definite D call. V was clipped by 2 bases and J by 3 bases, with 18 bases between them. The germline V gene has CDR1 LNHDA and CDR2 SQIVND (reference sequence). This CDR3 is 17 amino acids long.

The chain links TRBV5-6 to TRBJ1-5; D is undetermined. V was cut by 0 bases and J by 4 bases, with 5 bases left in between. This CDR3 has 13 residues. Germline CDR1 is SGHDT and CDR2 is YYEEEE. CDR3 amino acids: CASSLGLNQPQHF. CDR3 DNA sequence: TGTGCCAGCAGCTTGGGGTTAAATCAGCCCCAGCATTTT.

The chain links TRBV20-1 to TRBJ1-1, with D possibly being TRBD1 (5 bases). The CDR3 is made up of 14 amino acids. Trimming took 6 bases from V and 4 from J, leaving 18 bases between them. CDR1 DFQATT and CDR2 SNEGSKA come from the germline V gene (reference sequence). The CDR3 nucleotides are TGCAGTGCAACCGCACCCGACAGAGGCACTGAAGCTTTCTTT. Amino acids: CSATAPDRGTEAFF.

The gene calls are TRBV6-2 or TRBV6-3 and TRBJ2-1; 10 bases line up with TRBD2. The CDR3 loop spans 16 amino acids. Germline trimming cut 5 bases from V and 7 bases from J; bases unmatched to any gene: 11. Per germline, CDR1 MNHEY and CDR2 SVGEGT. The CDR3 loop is CASSDIGLAVSNEQFF. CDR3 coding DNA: TGTGCCAGCAGTGATATAGGACTAGCGGTTAGTAATGAGCAGTTCTTC.